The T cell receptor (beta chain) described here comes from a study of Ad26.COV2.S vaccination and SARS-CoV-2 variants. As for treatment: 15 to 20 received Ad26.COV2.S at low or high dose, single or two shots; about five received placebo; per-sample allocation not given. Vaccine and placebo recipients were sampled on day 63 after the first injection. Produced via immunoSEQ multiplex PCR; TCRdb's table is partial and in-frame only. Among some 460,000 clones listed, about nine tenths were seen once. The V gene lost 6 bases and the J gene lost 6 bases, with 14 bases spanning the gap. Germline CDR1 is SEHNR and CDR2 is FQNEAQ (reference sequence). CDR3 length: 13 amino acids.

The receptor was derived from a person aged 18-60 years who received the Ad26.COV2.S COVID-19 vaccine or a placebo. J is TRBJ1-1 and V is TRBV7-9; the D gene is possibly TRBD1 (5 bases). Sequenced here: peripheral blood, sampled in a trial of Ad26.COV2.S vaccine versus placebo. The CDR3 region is CASSPWGGPEAFF. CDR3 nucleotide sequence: TGTGCCAGCAGTCCTTGGGGGGGACCTGAAGCTTTCTTT.